This TCR beta chain was documented in a study of CD8+CD57+ T cells in acquired aplastic anemia. This clonotype was recorded a few times. Being one base from a much bigger clone, this may be a read error. The junction had 15 bases not matched to a gene; V was cut back by 7 bases and J by 0 bases. The CDR3 runs to 16 residues. Germline V lookup: CDR1 SQVTM, CDR2 ANQGSEA. Genomic DNA served as template for TCR beta VDJ and CDR3 profiling. TCRdb re-derived calls from the reads in MiXCR, one entry per CDR3 protein. This repertoire shows about 240,000 distinct CDR3 sequences, 45% to 50% found once; its top ten account for 6.5% to 10%. Patients included in sequencing had previously demonstrated CD8+CD57+ cell expansion by flow cytometry.

The TCR originated in a human donor with aplastic anemia. Source material: sorted CD4+, CD8+, or CD8+CD57+ T cells (not recorded which) from PBMCs. This sequence joins TRBV29-1 and TRBJ2-7, with 7 nucleotides matching TRBD1. The CDR3 DNA sequence: TGCAGCGCTGATGGTTACAGGGGCAAAAACTCCTACGAGCAGTACTTC. Protein: CSADGYRGKNSYEQYF.